The T cell receptor (beta chain) under discussion was sequenced for a study of control samples from healthy donors and cancer patients. Between the trimmed V and J ends, which lost 3 bases and 0 bases, there was a span of 10 bases. Per germline, CDR1 SGHKS and CDR2 YYEKEE (reference sequence). CDR3 length: 14 residues. Generated by immunoSEQ multiplex PCR, the TCRdb table keeps only in-frame clones and is missing some. The repertoire holds 350,000 to 450,000 clones, with around 90% as singletons. The sequence came from a man aged 35-49 years with head and neck cancer. Sequenced sample: PBMCs. The chain couples TRBV5-5 to TRBJ2-7; D gene uncertain. CDR3 loop: CASSWDSNSYEQYF. The CDR3 coding sequence is TGTGCCAGCAGCTGGGATTCAAACTCCTACGAGCAGTACTTC.